This record concerns one T cell receptor (beta chain) sequence. Its antigen is currently unknown. These data belong to a study of shared clonotypes between healthy human individuals. Findings and caveats of the study: Memory subsets had estimated richness that was generally smaller than that of naive subsets. Among non-shared clonotypes, generation probabilities were lower than among those shared by all four donors.

Germline V gives CDR1 SGDLS, CDR2 YYNGEE. V lost 4 bases to trimming and J lost 2 bases; unmatched junction nucleotides: 8. CDR3 length: 15 residues. Profiling relied on immunoSEQ multiplex PCR, and the TCRdb table lists in-frame clones only, not all of them. The table records some 2,500,000 clones, about nine tenths of them present only once. The sequenced material came from naive CD4+ T cells from PBMCs. Documented subset: CD45RA+ positively selected. This clonotype was obtained from a man younger than 35 in good health. Some clones in this sample may be carry-over from other donors' samples. The chain joins TRBV9 to TRBJ2-7; 8 bases agree with TRBD1. The CDR3, as DNA: TGTGCCAGCAGCTTAGGGACAGGCGGTCCCTACGAGCAGTACTTC. This encodes CASSLGTGGPYEQYF.